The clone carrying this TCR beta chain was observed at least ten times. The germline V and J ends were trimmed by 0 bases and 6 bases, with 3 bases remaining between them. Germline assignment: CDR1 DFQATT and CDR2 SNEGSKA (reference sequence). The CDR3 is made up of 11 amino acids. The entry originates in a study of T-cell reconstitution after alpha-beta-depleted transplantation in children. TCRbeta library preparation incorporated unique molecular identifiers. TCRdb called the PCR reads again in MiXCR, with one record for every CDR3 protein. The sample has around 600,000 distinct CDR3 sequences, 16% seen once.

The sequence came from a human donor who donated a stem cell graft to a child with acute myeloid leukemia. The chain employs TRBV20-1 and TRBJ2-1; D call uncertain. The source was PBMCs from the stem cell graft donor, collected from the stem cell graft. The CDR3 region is CSARETNEQFF. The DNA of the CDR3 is TGCAGTGCTAGAGAAACCAATGAGCAGTTCTTC.